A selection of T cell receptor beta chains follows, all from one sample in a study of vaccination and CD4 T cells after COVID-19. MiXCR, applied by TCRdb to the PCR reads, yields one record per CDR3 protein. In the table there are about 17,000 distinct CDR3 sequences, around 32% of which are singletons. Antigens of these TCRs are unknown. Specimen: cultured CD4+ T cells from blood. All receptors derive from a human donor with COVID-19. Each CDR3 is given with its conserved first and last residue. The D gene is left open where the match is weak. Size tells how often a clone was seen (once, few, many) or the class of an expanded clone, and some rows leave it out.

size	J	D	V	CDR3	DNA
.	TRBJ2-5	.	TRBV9	CASSVGGWETQYF	TGTGCCAGCAGCGTAGGAGGATGGGAGACCCAGTACTTC
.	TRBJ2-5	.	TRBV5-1	CASSSSGAGETQYF	TGCGCCAGCAGCTCTTCAGGGGCGGGAGAGACCCAGTACTTC
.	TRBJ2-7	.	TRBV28	CASSLTPGPMTEQYF	TGTGCCAGCAGTTTAACCCCGGGACCGATGACAGAGCAGTACTTC
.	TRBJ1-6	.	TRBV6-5	CASSSWDTSGSPLHF	TGTGCCAGCAGTTCCTGGGACACTTCGGGTTCACCCCTCCACTTT
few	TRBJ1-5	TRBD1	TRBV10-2	CASSAAGGQPQHF	TGCGCCAGCAGTGCCGCAGGGGGCCAGCCCCAGCATTTT
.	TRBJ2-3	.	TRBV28	CASSSPITDTQYF	TGTGCCAGCAGTTCCCCCATCACAGATACGCAGTATTTT
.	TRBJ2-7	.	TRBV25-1	CASSKGAGADEQYF	TGTGCCAGCTCAAAAGGGGCGGGGGCGGACGAGCAGTACTTC
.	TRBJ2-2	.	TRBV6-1	CASRPPLGTGELFF	TGTGCCAGCAGGCCACCGCTTGGGACCGGGGAGCTGTTTTTT
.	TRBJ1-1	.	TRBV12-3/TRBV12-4	CASRIRRMNTEAFF	TGTGCCAGCAGAATTCGGAGAATGAACACTGAAGCTTTCTTT
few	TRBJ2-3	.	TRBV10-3	CAISSVAGTDTQYF	TGTGCCATCAGTTCCGTCGCGGGCACAGATACGCAGTATTTT
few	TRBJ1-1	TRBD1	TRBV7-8	CASSLAGQGTTEAFF	TGTGCCAGCAGCTTAGCGGGACAGGGGACCACTGAAGCTTTCTTT
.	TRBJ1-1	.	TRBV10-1	CASSEARSSTEAFF	TGCGCCAGCAGTGAGGCCAGATCGTCCACTGAAGCTTTCTTT
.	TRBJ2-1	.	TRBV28	CASSPQTPGLGEQFF	TGTGCCAGCAGCCCCCAGACCCCCGGGCTAGGTGAGCAGTTCTTC
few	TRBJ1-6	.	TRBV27	CASSFQGGNSPLHF	TGTGCCAGCAGTTTTCAGGGAGGTAATTCACCCCTCCACTTT
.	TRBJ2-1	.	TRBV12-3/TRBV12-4	CASSFPPQDGFNEQFF	TGTGCCAGCAGTTTCCCCCCTCAGGACGGCTTCAATGAGCAGTTCTTC
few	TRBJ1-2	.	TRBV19	CASSRSGRMGAGGYTF	TGTGCCAGTAGTCGTTCTGGCCGCATGGGGGCAGGGGGCTACACCTTC
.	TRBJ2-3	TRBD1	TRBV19	CATRDRPTDTQYF	TGTGCCACCCGGGACAGGCCCACAGATACGCAGTATTTT
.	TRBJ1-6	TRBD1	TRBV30	CAWRPQGARIRSPLHF	TGTGCCTGGAGACCACAGGGGGCGCGGATTCGTTCACCCCTCCACTTT
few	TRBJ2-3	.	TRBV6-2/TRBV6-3	CATTRGRGVGTDTQYF	TGTGCCACTACACGTGGCCGCGGGGTCGGCACAGATACGCAGTATTTT
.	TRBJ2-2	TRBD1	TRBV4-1	CASSQPRDRDSNTGELFF	TGCGCCAGCAGCCAGCCCCGGGACAGGGACTCGAACACCGGGGAGCTGTTTTTT
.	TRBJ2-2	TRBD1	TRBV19	CASSIPRDRWNTGELFF	TGTGCCAGTAGTATCCCCCGGGACAGGTGGAACACCGGGGAGCTGTTTTTT
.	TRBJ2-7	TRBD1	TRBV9	CASSATGARSYEQYF	TGTGCCAGCAGCGCCACAGGGGCTCGCTCCTACGAGCAGTACTTC
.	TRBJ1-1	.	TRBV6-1	CASTLVTEAFF	TGTGCCAGCACCCTAGTCACTGAAGCTTTCTTT
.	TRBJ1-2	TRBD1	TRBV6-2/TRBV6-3	CASSAPGQGDYGYTF	TGTGCCAGCAGTGCTCCGGGACAGGGTGACTATGGCTACACCTTC
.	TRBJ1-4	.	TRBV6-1	CASSDLPSGGREKLFF	TGTGCCAGCAGCGACCTGCCGTCGGGGGGGCGTGAAAAACTGTTTTTT
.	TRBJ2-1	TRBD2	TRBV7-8	CASSLDRGGHNEQFF	TGTGCCAGCAGCTTAGACCGGGGGGGCCACAATGAGCAGTTCTTC
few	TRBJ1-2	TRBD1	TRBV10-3	CAITRGASEGYTF	TGTGCCATCACCAGGGGGGCCTCTGAGGGCTACACCTTC
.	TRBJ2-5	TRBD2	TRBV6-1	CASSGGELAGEAWETQYF	TGTGCCAGCAGTGGGGGGGAGCTAGCGGGGGAAGCATGGGAGACCCAGTACTTC
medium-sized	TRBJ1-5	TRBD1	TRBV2	CASRGQGERGQPQHF	TGTGCCAGCAGAGGACAGGGCGAGAGGGGTCAGCCCCAGCATTTT
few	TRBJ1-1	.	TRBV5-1	CASSSPVSSAEAFF	TGCGCCAGCAGCTCCCCCGTTTCTAGCGCTGAAGCTTTCTTT
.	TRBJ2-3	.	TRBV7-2	CASSLVGGGAPDTQYF	TGTGCCAGCAGCTTAGTGGGCGGGGGCGCCCCAGATACGCAGTATTTT
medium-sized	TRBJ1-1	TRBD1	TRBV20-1	CSARYRGMNTEAFF	TGCAGTGCTAGATACAGGGGGATGAACACTGAAGCTTTCTTT
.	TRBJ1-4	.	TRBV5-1	CASSPGTYEKLFF	TGCGCCAGCAGCCCAGGAACCTATGAAAAACTGTTTTTT
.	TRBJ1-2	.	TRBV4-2	CASSQGIYGYTF	TGTGCCAGCAGCCAAGGTATTTATGGCTACACCTTC
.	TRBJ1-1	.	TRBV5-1	CASGETGYTEAFF	TGCGCCAGCGGCGAAACAGGGTACACTGAAGCTTTCTTT